These T cell receptor beta chains were read from a single sample in a study of cytomegalovirus exposure and HLA in healthy donors. Assay: immunoSEQ multiplex PCR; the TCRdb copy retains only in-frame clones and omits some. Of about 64,000 clones detected, 65% to 90% appear once; the ten largest clones hold roughly 10%. The sample consisted of PBMCs. These receptors were collected from a female donor in good health and CMV-seronegative. CDR3s include the opening cysteine and the closing phenylalanine or tryptophan. D genes are given only for firm matches. Clone size is stated in some rows and not others, as once, few, many or a class when expanded.

TRBD1,15,-,TRBV9,TRBJ2-7,TGTGCCAGCAGCGGGCGAGACAGGGGAGTCTACGAGCAGTACTTC,CASSGRDRGVYEQYF
-,12,few,TRBV15,TRBJ1-2,TGTGCCACCAGCATCGGGCAGGGAGGCTACACCTTC,CATSIGQGGYTF
TRBD1,14,-,TRBV9,TRBJ1-6,TGTGCCAGCGGGGGACAGGGGATGGATTCACCCCTCCACTTT,CASGGQGMDSPLHF
-,13,-,TRBV9,TRBJ2-4,TGTGCCAGCTCAGGCGGGGAGTCGGACATTCAGTACTTC,CASSGGESDIQYF
-,18,-,TRBV2,TRBJ2-3,TGTGCCAGCAGTCCCCCCGTGGGGCAGCGGGCTAGCACAGATACGCAGTATTTT,CASSPPVGQRASTDTQYF
-,15,-,TRBV2,TRBJ1-2,TGTGCCAGCAGTGAAACGACAATTCGGCATATGGGCTACACCTTC,CASSETTIRHMGYTF
TRBD2,18,-,TRBV7-6,TRBJ2-1,TGTGCCAGAGGGGGTAGGACTAGCGGGGGGGGCTCCTACAATGAGCAGTTCTTC,CARGGRTSGGGSYNEQFF
-,16,once,TRBV6-5,TRBJ2-1,TGTGCCAGCAGTTACCGACATACCAACTCCTACAATGAGCAGTTCTTC,CASSYRHTNSYNEQFF
-,13,-,TRBV23-1,TRBJ1-6,TGCGCCAGCAGTCAAATTCGGGGGACACCCCTCCACTTT,CASSQIRGTPLHF
TRBD2,14,-,TRBV6-5,TRBJ2-2,TGTGCCAGCGCGGGAGTGAGGAACACCGGGGAGCTGTTTTTT,CASAGVRNTGELFF
-,14,once,TRBV4-1,TRBJ2-2,TGCGCCAGCAGGTGGGGGCCGGACACCGGGGAGCTGTTTTTT,CASRWGPDTGELFF
-,14,-,TRBV9,TRBJ1-2,TGTGCCAGCAGCGTAGTCGAGGGTAGCTATGGCTACACCTTC,CASSVVEGSYGYTF
-,14,-,TRBV2,TRBJ2-5,TGTGCCAGCAGTGGGGTGACAGTCCAAGAGACCCAGTACTTC,CASSGVTVQETQYF
TRBD1,13,few,TRBV6-1,TRBJ2-7,TGTGCCAGCAGGGGACAGGGTCCCTACGAGCAGTACTTC,CASRGQGPYEQYF
TRBD2,15,-,TRBV7-2,TRBJ2-4,TGTGCCAGCAGCGTAACTAGCGGGAGGGGGGACATTCAGTACTTC,CASSVTSGRGDIQYF
TRBD1,18,-,TRBV6-4,TRBJ2-4,TGTGCCAGCAGACCCAGATACAGGGGCTCGCGAGCCAAAAACATTCAGTACTTC,CASRPRYRGSRAKNIQYF
-,15,-,TRBV28,TRBJ1-5,TGTGCCAGCAGCACCCGGACAGTAGTGTACCAGCCCCAGCATTTT,CASSTRTVVYQPQHF
TRBD2,15,-,TRBV11-1,TRBJ2-7,TGTGCCACCCCTATTGAAGCGGGGACTCCCTACGAGCAGTACTTC,CATPIEAGTPYEQYF
TRBD1,14,-,TRBV6-5,TRBJ1-2,TGTGCCAGCAGTTACACAGGGGCTGGCTATGGCTACACCTTC,CASSYTGAGYGYTF
-,17,few,TRBV12-2,TRBJ2-5,TGTGCAAGTCGCTTCCTCACTAGCGTGGAAGACAAAGAGACCCAGTACTTC,CASRFLTSVEDKETQYF
-,13,-,TRBV15,TRBJ2-5,TGTGCCACCTCTGGGGGGTTGGTGGAGACCCAGTACTTC,CATSGGLVETQYF
-,15,-,TRBV7-9,TRBJ2-5,TGTGCCAGCAGCTTAGTGGCGACAGAACAAGAGACCCAGTACTTC,CASSLVATEQETQYF
TRBD2,15,-,TRBV28,TRBJ2-1,TGTGCCAGCAGCGGTGGGTTAGCGGGAGGGCATGAGCAGTTCTTC,CASSGGLAGGHEQFF
-,15,-,TRBV15,TRBJ1-2,TGTGCCACCAGCAGAGAGCAGGGCCTCTCCTATGGCTACACCTTC,CATSREQGLSYGYTF
-,14,-,TRBV5-4,TRBJ1-2,TGTGCCAGCAGCTTGGATCAGGGTGTAGGTGGCTACACCTTC,CASSLDQGVGGYTF
-,12,-,TRBV30,TRBJ2-7,TGTGCCTGGAGTGTATCCAACTACGAGCAGTACTTC,CAWSVSNYEQYF
TRBD1,15,-,TRBV5-4,TRBJ2-6,TGTGCCACTTGGGACAGACTCTCTGGGGCCAACGTCCTGACTTTC,CATWDRLSGANVLTF
-,15,-,TRBV27,TRBJ2-2,TGTGCCAGCAGTTTGAACAGGGCCTCCACCGGGGAGCTGTTTTTT,CASSLNRASTGELFF
-,13,-,TRBV7-9,TRBJ1-1,TGTGCCAGCAGCTTAGAGCTGGACACTGAAGCTTTCTTT,CASSLELDTEAFF
TRBD1,14,-,TRBV7-9,TRBJ1-1,TGTGCCAGCAGCTTGGACAGGGCGAACACTGAAGCTTTCTTT,CASSLDRANTEAFF
-,13,once,TRBV30,TRBJ1-6,TGTGCCTGGGCTGTGGGGGCGGATTCACCCCTCCACTTT,CAWAVGADSPLHF
-,15,-,TRBV11-3,TRBJ2-7,TGTGCCAGCAGCTTAGAATCCGGGCCGGGATACGAGCAGTACTTC,CASSLESGPGYEQYF
-,14,once,TRBV5-4,TRBJ2-7,TGTGCCAGCAGCTTGGGACAGCCCTCCTACGAGCAGTACTTC,CASSLGQPSYEQYF
TRBD1,16,-,TRBV15,TRBJ1-4,TGTGCCACCAGCAGAGATACCGCAGGGGGGTATGAAAAACTGTTTTTT,CATSRDTAGGYEKLFF
TRBD1,15,-,TRBV7-3,TRBJ2-3,TGTGCCAGCTCCAGACAGGGGTATCCGACAGATACGCAGTATTTT,CASSRQGYPTDTQYF
TRBD1,14,once,TRBV18,TRBJ1-2,TGTGCCAGCTCACCCACAGGGGGAGGCTATGGCTACACCTTC,CASSPTGGGYGYTF
TRBD2,13,-,TRBV5-5,TRBJ2-7,TGTGCCAGCAGCTTGGAATGGGGGGGCGAGCAGTACTTC,CASSLEWGGEQYF
-,16,few,TRBV5-1,TRBJ2-1,TGCGCCAGCAGCTTGTGGGGGGGGCTCGGGAGCGGTGAGCAGTTCTTC,CASSLWGGLGSGEQFF
-,18,-,TRBV9,TRBJ2-1,TGTGCCAGCAGCGTATTACGAGCGACCGGAGGGAAAGACAATGAGCAGTTCTTC,CASSVLRATGGKDNEQFF
-,14,-,TRBV5-1,TRBJ1-2,TGCGCCAGCAGCTTGGTTTCGGCTAACTATGGCCACACCTTC,CASSLVSANYGHTF
TRBD1,14,-,TRBV11-2,TRBJ2-4,TGTGCCAGCAGCTTAGCCGGACAGGGTGACAGTCAGTACTTC,CASSLAGQGDSQYF
-,13,-,TRBV4-1,TRBJ2-5,TGCGCCAGCAGCCAAGAGGCAGAAGAGACCCAGTACTTC,CASSQEAEETQYF
TRBD2,16,-,TRBV10-3,TRBJ2-1,TGTGCCATCAGTGAGTCCACTAGCGGGCCGACCAACGAGCAGTTCTTC,CAISESTSGPTNEQFF
-,11,-,TRBV2,TRBJ1-1,TGTGCCAGCAAGAGGGATTTGGGAGCTTTCTTT,CASKRDLGAFF
-,13,-,TRBV14,TRBJ2-1,TGTGCCAGCAGCCAAGTCGCCACCCCGGGGGTGATCTTC,CASSQVATPGVIF
-,12,-,TRBV7-6,TRBJ2-7,TGTGCCAGCAGCTACACGTCCTACGAGCAGTACTTC,CASSYTSYEQYF
-,14,-,TRBV9,TRBJ2-3,TGTGCCAGCAGCGTAGAGGGGAACACAGATACGCAGTATTTT,CASSVEGNTDTQYF
-,17,few,TRBV12-5,TRBJ2-2,TGTGCTAGTGGTTCTAACGGGTCTCCTTTCAACACCGGGGAGCTGTTTTTT,CASGSNGSPFNTGELFF
-,14,-,TRBV10-2,TRBJ1-3,TGCGCCAGCAGGACATCTTTCTCTGGAAACACCATATATTTT,CASRTSFSGNTIYF
TRBD1,13,few,TRBV9,TRBJ1-2,TGTGCCAGCAGCCCGGGACAGTTGGGGGGCTACACCTTC,CASSPGQLGGYTF
-,15,-,TRBV7-2,TRBJ2-3,TGTGCCAGCAGCTCGCCGGGACACAGCACAGATACGCAGTATTTT,CASSSPGHSTDTQYF
TRBD1,16,-,TRBV9,TRBJ1-3,TGTGCCAGCAGCACTCCGAGACAGGGAACTGGAAACACCATATATTTT,CASSTPRQGTGNTIYF
TRBD2,12,-,TRBV7-2,TRBJ2-1,TGTGCCAGCAGCTTTCGGGGACTACAGCAGTTCTTC,CASSFRGLQQFF
-,15,-,TRBV6-1,TRBJ1-5,TGTGCCAGCAGTCTTCTAGGGGGGGCGGGTCAGCCCCAGCATTTT,CASSLLGGAGQPQHF